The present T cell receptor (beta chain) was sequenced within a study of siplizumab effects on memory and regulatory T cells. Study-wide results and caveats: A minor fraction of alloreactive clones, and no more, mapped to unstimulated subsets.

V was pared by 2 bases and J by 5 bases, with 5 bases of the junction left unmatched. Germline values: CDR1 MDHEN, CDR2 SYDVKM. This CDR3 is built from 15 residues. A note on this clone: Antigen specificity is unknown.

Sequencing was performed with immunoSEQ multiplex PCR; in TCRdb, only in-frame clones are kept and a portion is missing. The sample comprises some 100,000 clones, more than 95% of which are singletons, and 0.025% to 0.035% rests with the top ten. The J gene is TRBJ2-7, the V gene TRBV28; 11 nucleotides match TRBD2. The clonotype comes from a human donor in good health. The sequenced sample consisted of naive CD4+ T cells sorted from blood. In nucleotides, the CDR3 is TGTGCCAGCAGTTTAGTAGCGGGGGGGAAGGACGAGCAGTACTTC. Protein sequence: CASSLVAGGKDEQYF.